The 16 T cell receptor beta chains listed next were all sequenced from one sample in a study of cytomegalovirus exposure and HLA in healthy donors (dated by TCRdb to about 2017). The library was made by the immunoSEQ multiplex PCR assay. A mixture of 60 forward primers for TCR Vbeta segments and 13 reverse primers for TCR Jbeta segments was used in the multiplex PCR. Here the immuneACCESS table is served through TCRdb, limited to in-frame sequences with V and J called. Missing clones are a known gap in these copies; in checked studies unresolved V genes cover under half, and the rest lacks a known reason. Recorded for this sample are over 100,000 clones; over 60% of them occurred a single time. Less than 3% of the sample is taken by the ten largest. The sequenced sample was PBMCs. Receptor source: a female donor in good health and CMV-seronegative.

The chain is built from TRBV19 and TRBJ1-5; 8 nucleotides match TRBD1. The CDR3 loop spans 14 amino acids. CDR1 and CDR2 from the germline V gene are LNHDA and SQIVND (reference sequence). The J segment lost 11 bases and the V segment lost 8 bases, leaving 14 bases of the junction unmatched. Here the CDR3 reads CASRTGGLRGAQHF. The CDR3 coding sequence is TGTGCCAGTCGAACAGGGGGACTCAGGGGAGCCCAGCATTTT.

The rearrangement uses TRBV11-2 and TRBJ1-1; TRBD1 agrees at 7 bases. The CDR3 contains 12 residues. V shed 6 bases, J shed 5 bases, and the junction held 3 bases outside the gene matches. Looked up from germline, CDR1 is SGHAT and CDR2 is FQNNGV. In DNA, the CDR3 is TGTGCCAGCAGTCTGACAGGGACTGAAGCTTTCTTT. Its translation: CASSLTGTEAFF.

This chain joins TRBV2 and TRBJ1-6, with D possibly matching TRBD1 (6 bases). The V end was cut by 6 bases, the J end by 6 bases, with 6 bases between. The CDR3 is 12 residues long. Germline assignment: CDR1 SNHLY and CDR2 FYNNEI. The CDR3 reads CASSRGNSPLHF. The CDR3 nucleotides read TGTGCCAGCAGCAGGGGTAATTCACCCCTCCACTTT.

The chain carries TRBV7-9 and TRBJ1-1; no clear D. The CDR3 has 18 residues. Germline lookup yields CDR1 SEHNR and CDR2 FQNEAQ (reference sequence). The ends were cut back, 1 base at V and 2 bases at J, with 20 bases in the middle. The DNA for the CDR3 is TGTGCCAGCAGCTTAGTAGCAGGACTGGGCAGCGGAAACACTGAAGCTTTCTTT. Its translation: CASSLVAGLGSGNTEAFF.

V is TRBV4-1 and J is TRBJ2-5, with 8 bases identical to TRBD1. The CDR3 runs to 16 residues. The junction had 7 bases not matched to a gene; V was cut back by 2 bases and J by 2 bases. CDR1 is MGHRA, CDR2 YSYEKL, per germline. The DNA for the CDR3 is TGCGCCAGCAGCCAACTCGCCGGGACAGGACAAGAGACCCAGTACTTC. Amino acids: CASSQLAGTGQETQYF.

V and J are TRBV11-2 and TRBJ2-7; D not resolved. CDR1 and CDR2 (germline): SGHAT, FQNNGV. CDR3 size: 14 residues. V shed 1 base and J shed 2 bases, with 9 bases lying between them. CDR3 protein: CASSLGIQTYEQYF. The CDR3 DNA follows: TGTGCCAGCAGCTTAGGGATACAGACCTACGAGCAGTACTTC.

The chain recombines TRBV6-5 with TRBJ2-5; 8 nucleotides agree with TRBD1. Losses at the gene ends were 4 bases for V and 4 bases for J; bases not matched to a gene: 8. Per the germline V gene, CDR1 is MNHEY and CDR2 is SVGAGI. The CDR3 loop spans 15 amino acids. The CDR3 loop is CASSFNRGMAETQYF. CDR3 in DNA: TGTGCCAGCAGTTTTAACAGGGGGATGGCAGAGACCCAGTACTTC.

This sequence joins TRBV6-5 and TRBJ2-7; 11 bases line up with TRBD2. Germline CDR1 is MNHEY and CDR2 is SVGAGI. The V gene end was trimmed by 6 bases and the J gene end by 3 bases; junction bases not matched to a gene: 4. This CDR3 comprises 14 residues. CDR3 sequence reads: CASREGLADYEQYF. DNA of the CDR3: TGTGCCAGCAGGGAGGGACTAGCGGACTACGAGCAGTACTTC.

This clone came up once. This chain connects TRBV13 to TRBJ2-2, with D possibly TRBD1 on 5 matching bases. Germline V lookup: CDR1 PRHDT, CDR2 FYEKMQ (reference sequence). The CDR3 runs 17 residues. Trimming pared 5 bases from V and 0 bases from J, leaving 16 bases between. The CDR3 region has the DNA TGTGCCAGCAGCGCGATCAGGGATAACGCGAACACCGGGGAGCTGTTTTTT. Amino acid sequence: CASSAIRDNANTGELFF.

The rearrangement uses TRBV6-1 and TRBJ2-7, with 7 bases lining up with TRBD2. V gave up 6 bases and J gave up 2 bases; unmatched junction bases: 4. Per germline, CDR1 MNHNS and CDR2 SASEGT. The CDR3 extends over 13 amino acids. CDR3 nucleotides: TGTGCCAGCAGCGAGGGGAGGGCCTACGAGCAGTACTTC. Protein sequence: CASSEGRAYEQYF.

The chain has TRBV7-7 and TRBJ2-3; possibly TRBD2 for D (6 bases). Germline assignment: CDR1 SSHAT and CDR2 FNYEAQ (reference sequence). Trimming took 4 bases from V and 3 from J, leaving 8 bases between them. This CDR3 has 13 residues. The CDR3 bases are TGTGCCAGCAGCTCCCGGGAGACAGATACGCAGTATTTT. It translates to CASSSRETDTQYF.

The rearrangement joins TRBV14 to TRBJ1-6; D ambiguous. V lost 3 bases and J 8 bases, leaving 17 bases between the germline ends. The CDR3 is made up of 16 amino acids. CDR1 and CDR2 from the germline V gene are SGHDN and FVKESK. DNA of the CDR3: TGTGCCAGCAGCCAGTGGGCCGGGAACCTCCATTCACCCCTCCACTTT. As protein: CASSQWAGNLHSPLHF.

This chain connects TRBV11-2 to TRBJ2-5; 7 bases map to TRBD2. Germline-derived CDR1 and CDR2 are SGHAT and FQNNGV. V lost 5 bases to trimming and J lost 5 bases; unmatched junction nucleotides: 11. The CDR3 is 15 amino acids. The CDR3 nucleotides are TGTGCCAGCAGCACCCTGACTAGCCGCGGGGAGACCCAGTACTTC. Amino acids: CASSTLTSRGETQYF.

The chain employs TRBV2 and TRBJ1-2, with TRBD1 identical over 7 bases. Trimming took 7 bases from V and 3 from J; bases not matched to a gene: 8. The CDR3 sequence is 14 residues long. Per germline, CDR1 SNHLY and CDR2 FYNNEI. DNA of the CDR3: TGTGCCAGCAACGACGTGACAGGGTACTATGGCTACACCTTC. Protein product: CASNDVTGYYGYTF.

V usage is TRBV6-1 and J usage is TRBJ1-4; possible D gene TRBD1, 5 bases. This CDR3 region has 14 residues. CDR1 and CDR2 from the germline V gene are MNHNS and SASEGT. V lost 5 bases and J lost 4, with 11 bases in between. CDR3 loop: CASSRGGYNEKLFF. CDR3 DNA sequence: TGTGCCAGCAGTAGGGGAGGGTATAATGAAAAACTGTTTTTT.

This clone was detected a few times. Other DNA sequences in the same sample also yield this CDR3. The rearrangement joins TRBV2 to TRBJ1-1; possible D gene TRBD1, 5 bases. In germline, CDR1 is SNHLY, CDR2 FYNNEI. The V and J ends lost 7 bases and 3 bases respectively, with 6 bases between them. The CDR3 has 11 amino acids. This CDR3 is CASTGYTEAFF. The DNA of the CDR3 is TGTGCCAGCACAGGGTACACTGAAGCTTTCTTT.